Each of the 23 T cell receptor beta chains below was sequenced from the same sample in a study of beta chain features in type 1 diabetes. Reverse transcribing all isolated RNA meant expressed TCRB transcripts were sequenced. Clones were read by immunoSEQ multiplex PCR, and TCRdb kept only the in-frame ones, dropping some. The table has around 400,000 clones, about 12% seen once. The sequencing sample was made of naive CD4+ T cells from blood. These receptors originate from a man younger than 30 in good health.

The chain joins TRBV5-6 to TRBJ2-3, with TRBD2 matching 7 bases. V lost 7 bases, J lost 6 bases, and 11 bases stayed unmatched. Germline loops: CDR1 SGHDT, CDR2 YYEEEE. The CDR3 totals 14 residues. CDR3 in amino acids: CASAGVSLPDTQYF. As DNA, the CDR3 is TGTGCCAGCGCGGGAGTTAGCCTCCCTGATACGCAGTATTTT.

The rearrangement joins TRBV28 to TRBJ2-7, with D possibly TRBD2 on 5 matching bases. Germline CDR1 and CDR2: MDHEN and SYDVKM. Trimming pared 1 base from V and 8 bases from J, leaving 18 bases between. The CDR3 loop spans 15 amino acids. CDR3 nucleotide sequence: TGTGCCAGCAGTTTATTGGGAGACGGGCCTACGAAGCAGTACTTC. Translated: CASSLLGDGPTKQYF.

V and J are TRBV7-9 and TRBJ1-5; D might be TRBD1 (6 bases). Germline V CDR1 and CDR2: SEHNR, FQNEAQ (reference sequence). Trimming stripped 3 bases from V and 5 bases from J, with 8 bases between. The CDR3 runs to 13 residues. The CDR3 is CASSLDSDQPQHF. CDR3 nucleotides: TGTGCCAGCAGCTTGGACAGCGATCAGCCCCAGCATTTT.

In its sample, this clone was seen a few times. The chain combines TRBV5-4 with TRBJ2-5; 8 bases match TRBD1. This CDR3 contains 13 residues. V shed 5 bases and J 3 bases; nucleotides not matched to a gene: 3. Germline V gene sequence: CDR1 SGHNT, CDR2 YYREEE (reference sequence). CDR3 DNA sequence: TGTGCCAGCAGATCAGGGGGCGAAGAGACCCAGTACTTC. Translation: CASRSGGEETQYF.

This clone has only a few counts. The chain links TRBV7-9 to TRBJ2-2; 8 nucleotides align to TRBD2. The length of the CDR3 is 17 residues. The J segment lost 3 bases and the V segment lost 7 bases, leaving 13 bases of the junction unmatched. Per the germline V gene, CDR1 is SEHNR and CDR2 is FQNEAQ (reference sequence). This CDR3 is CASTQAPETSDTGELFF. In DNA, the CDR3 is TGTGCCAGCACCCAAGCCCCCGAGACTAGCGACACCGGGGAGCTGTTTTTT.

V is TRBV4-1 and J is TRBJ2-5; 7 bases line up with TRBD2. The CDR3 loop spans 15 amino acids. The junction had 8 bases not matched to a gene; V was cut back by 2 bases and J by 5 bases. CDR1 and CDR2 from the germline V gene are MGHRA and YSYEKL. The DNA for the CDR3 is TGCGCCAGCAGCCAACCAGCGGGGCTCTTTGAGACCCAGTACTTC. Protein: CASSQPAGLFETQYF.

Concerning this clone: Distinct nucleotide sequences in the sample also encode this CDR3. The J gene is TRBJ2-5, the V gene TRBV5-1; the match to TRBD1 covers 9 bases. V was pared by 4 bases and J by 5 bases, with 3 bases of the junction left unmatched. Per the germline V gene, CDR1 is SGHRS and CDR2 is YFSETQ. This CDR3 is 13 amino acids long. The CDR3 DNA follows: TGCGCCAGCAGCCTGGGGACAGGGGAGACCCAGTACTTC. This gives the protein CASSLGTGETQYF.

The chain is built from TRBV7-6 and TRBJ1-5; TRBD1 aligns across 8 bases. The CDR3 covers 15 residues. Trimming took 5 bases from V and 1 from J; bases not matched to a gene: 4. The germline V gene encodes CDR1 SGHVS and CDR2 FNYEAQ. The CDR3 sequence: CASSPRTGSNQPQHF. The CDR3 nucleotides are TGTGCCAGCAGCCCGCGGACAGGGAGCAATCAGCCCCAGCATTTT.

This clone was picked up a small number of times. The chain carries TRBV7-2 and TRBJ1-1; D not resolved. This CDR3 comprises 12 residues. Trimming left V 6 bases short and J 8 bases short, with 13 bases between. The germline gives CDR1 SGHTA, CDR2 FQGNSA. CDR3 in DNA: TGTGCCAGCAGTTCAGTCCAGAAAGAAGCTTTCTTT. Amino acids: CASSSVQKEAFF.

This clone was counted only a few times. The rearrangement links TRBV10-3 to TRBJ2-7; D may be TRBD2 (6 bases). Germline V gives CDR1 ENHRY, CDR2 SYGVKD. The CDR3 has 14 residues. The V and J ends lost 5 bases and 1 base respectively, with 12 bases between them. The CDR3 reads CAISPGVSSYEQYF. As DNA, the CDR3 is TGTGCCATCAGTCCGGGGGTCTCTTCCTACGAGCAGTACTTC.

The rearrangement uses TRBV19 and TRBJ2-1; a weak D match, TRBD2 (5 bases). Per germline, CDR1 LNHDA and CDR2 SQIVND (reference sequence). Trimming shortened V by 6 bases and J by 1 base, and 10 bases separated the two germline ends. This CDR3 is built from 14 residues. Here the CDR3 DNA reads TGTGCCAGTAGGGGTGAGGGTTCCTACAATGAGCAGTTCTTC. Translating it yields CASRGEGSYNEQFF.

The chain carries TRBV11-2 and TRBJ1-1; 10 bases are a match to TRBD1. This CDR3 contains 15 residues. The V gene's germline CDR1 is SGHAT and CDR2 FQNNGV. The ends lost 5 bases at V and 5 bases at J; junction bases unmatched: 8. The CDR3 nucleotides read TGTGCCAGCAGCACTTTGACAGGGGGCAGGACTGAAGCTTTCTTT. Its protein is CASSTLTGGRTEAFF. The entire variable domain, with the rest obtained from reference TRBV11-2 and TRBJ1-1, is as follows: EAGVAQSPRYKIIEKRQSVAFWCNPISGHATLYWYQQILGQGPKLLIQFQNNGVVDDSQLPKDRFSAERLKGVDSTLKIQPAKLEDSAVYLCASSTLTGGRTEAFFGQGTRLTVV.

The chain recombines TRBV28 with TRBJ2-7; 9 bases line up with TRBD1. V was pared by 5 bases and J by 3 bases, with 5 bases of the junction left unmatched. The CDR3 loop spans 14 amino acids. Germline CDR1 reads MDHEN; CDR2 reads SYDVKM. CDR3 nucleotides: TGTGCCAGCAGTCTCGGGACAGGGCTCTACGAGCAGTACTTC. Protein sequence: CASSLGTGLYEQYF.

This clone was seen more than once but under ten times. The chain couples TRBV9 to TRBJ1-2, with D maybe TRBD1 (5 bases). Trimming stripped 6 bases from V and 4 bases from J, with 13 bases between. Germline V lookup: CDR1 SGDLS, CDR2 YYNGEE. This CDR3 is built from 13 residues. This chain's CDR3 is CASTPPGIYGYTF. CDR3 nucleotides: TGTGCCAGCACCCCCCCAGGGATCTATGGCTACACCTTC.

The rearrangement links TRBV5-1 to TRBJ2-7; D ambiguous. The germline V gene has CDR1 SGHRS and CDR2 YFSETQ. V lost 3 bases, J lost 2 bases, and 21 bases lay in between. The CDR3 is 17 residues long. The DNA of the CDR3 is TGCGCCAGCAGCTCTACTCGAGACAACTCTGGCACCTACGAGCAGTACTTC. Its translation: CASSSTRDNSGTYEQYF. Full variable domain (remainder filled in from reference TRBV5-1 and TRBJ2-7): KAGVTQTPRYLIKTRGQQVTLSCSPISGHRSVSWYQQTPGQGLQFLFEYFSETQRNKGNFPGRFSGRQFSNSRSEMNVSTLELGDSALYLCASSSTRDNSGTYEQYFGPGTRLTVT.

The V and J genes are TRBV14 and TRBJ2-1; 16 nucleotides align to TRBD2. Trimming removed 4 bases from V and 7 bases from J; junction bases left unmatched: 1. The germline CDR1 and CDR2 sequences are SGHDN and FVKESK. This CDR3 is 15 amino acids long. The CDR3 DNA sequence: TGTGCCAGCAGCCGGGGACTAGCGGGAGGGAATGAGCAGTTCTTC. Encoded protein: CASSRGLAGGNEQFF.

The rearrangement links TRBV5-6 to TRBJ2-5, with 9 bases matching TRBD1. The junction had 3 bases not matched to a gene; V was cut back by 3 bases and J by 3 bases. Germline lookup yields CDR1 SGHDT and CDR2 YYEEEE. There are 14 residues in the CDR3. The CDR3 is CASSWRQGEETQYF. CDR3 nucleotide sequence: TGTGCCAGCAGCTGGCGACAGGGGGAAGAGACCCAGTACTTC.

This clone was seen more than once but under ten times. This rearrangement joins TRBV9 to TRBJ1-2; D possibly corresponds to TRBD1 (6 bases). CDR1 is SGDLS and CDR2 is YYNGEE in the germline V gene. The CDR3 is 15 residues long. The V gene lost 3 bases and the J gene lost 2 bases, with 14 bases spanning the gap. The CDR3 DNA follows: TGTGCCAGCAGCGCAATCGACAGGCAAAACTATGGCTACACCTTC. It codes for CASSAIDRQNYGYTF.

The chain recombines TRBV7-9 with TRBJ1-1, with TRBD1 identical over 7 bases. The CDR3 sequence is 13 residues long. The V gene's germline CDR1 is SEHNR and CDR2 FQNEAQ (reference sequence). The junction had 10 bases not matched to a gene; V was cut back by 5 bases and J by 10 bases. As DNA, the CDR3 is TGTGCCAGCAGCGCCTTCCCCCGGGACAGAGCTTTCTTT. This gives the protein CASSAFPRDRAFF.

The chain combines TRBV10-3 with TRBJ2-2; D is possibly TRBD1 (6 bases). Per germline, CDR1 ENHRY and CDR2 SYGVKD. This CDR3 is built from 16 residues. Trimming took 0 bases from V and 9 from J, leaving 17 bases between them. The CDR3 DNA follows: TGTGCCATCAGTGAGTCCGGGCCAGGGGCGGACCGGGAGCTGTTTTTT. Translation: CAISESGPGADRELFF.

This rearrangement joins TRBV11-1 to TRBJ2-3, with 10 bases that match TRBD1. Germline assignment: CDR1 SGHAT and CDR2 FQDESV (reference sequence). J gave up 5 bases and V 5 bases, and 7 bases lay outside the gene matches. CDR3 length: 15 amino acids. The CDR3 DNA reads as TGTGCCAGCAGCCCGGGACAGGGGAAGGTAGATACGCAGTATTTT. Its protein product is CASSPGQGKVDTQYF.

The gene calls are TRBV10-3 and TRBJ2-7; the D gene is possibly TRBD2 (6 bases). Trimming removed 4 bases at V and 0 bases at J, with 13 bases between. Germline CDR1 is ENHRY and CDR2 is SYGVKD. The CDR3 runs to 15 residues. CDR3 DNA: TGTGCCATCAGTGCTGTCGGGGGTAGCTCCTACGAGCAGTACTTC. It is translated as CAISAVGGSSYEQYF.

J is TRBJ2-3 and V is TRBV18, with a possible D match to TRBD1 (5 bases). The CDR3 extends over 14 amino acids. Deletions cut 3 bases from V and 3 bases from J, with 10 bases between. Per germline, CDR1 KGHSH and CDR2 LQKENI. DNA for the CDR3: TGTGCCAGCTCACCGGGCAGGGTTACAGATACGCAGTATTTT. Translated, it gives CASSPGRVTDTQYF.